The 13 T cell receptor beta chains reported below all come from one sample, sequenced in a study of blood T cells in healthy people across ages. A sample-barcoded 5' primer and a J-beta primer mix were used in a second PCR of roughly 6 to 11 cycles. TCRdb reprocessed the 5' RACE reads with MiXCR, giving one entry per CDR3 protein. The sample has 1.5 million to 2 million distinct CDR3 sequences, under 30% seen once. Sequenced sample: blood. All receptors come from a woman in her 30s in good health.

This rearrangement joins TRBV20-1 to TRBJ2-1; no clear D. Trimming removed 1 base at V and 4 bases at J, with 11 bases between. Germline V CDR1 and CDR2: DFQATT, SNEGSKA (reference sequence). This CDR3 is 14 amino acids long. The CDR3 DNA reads TGCAGTGCTAGAGTCCGAAACGATTACAATGAGCAGTTCTTC. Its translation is CSARVRNDYNEQFF.

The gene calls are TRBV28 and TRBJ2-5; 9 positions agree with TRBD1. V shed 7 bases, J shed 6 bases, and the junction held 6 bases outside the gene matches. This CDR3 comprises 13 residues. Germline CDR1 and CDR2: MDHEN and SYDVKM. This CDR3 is CASITGGRKTQYF. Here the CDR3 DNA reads TGTGCCAGCATAACAGGGGGCCGGAAGACCCAGTACTTC.

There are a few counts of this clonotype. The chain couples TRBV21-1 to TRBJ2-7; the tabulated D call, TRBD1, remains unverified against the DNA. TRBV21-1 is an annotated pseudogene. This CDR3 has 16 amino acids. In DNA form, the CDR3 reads TGTGCCAGCAGCGAACCCGGGACATACTGGACCTACGAGCAGTACTTC. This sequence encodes CASSEPGTYWTYEQYF.

This CDR3 is CASSLVPSGRADTQYF. For the CDR3, the DNA is TGTGCCAGCAGCTTAGTACCTAGCGGGAGGGCAGATACGCAGTATTTT. J is TRBJ2-3 and V is TRBV7-2, with TRBD2 identical over 12 bases. This CDR3 region has 16 residues. The V gene end was trimmed by 1 base and the J gene end by 4 bases; junction bases not matched to a gene: 3. From germline, CDR1 is SGHTA and CDR2 FQGNSA.

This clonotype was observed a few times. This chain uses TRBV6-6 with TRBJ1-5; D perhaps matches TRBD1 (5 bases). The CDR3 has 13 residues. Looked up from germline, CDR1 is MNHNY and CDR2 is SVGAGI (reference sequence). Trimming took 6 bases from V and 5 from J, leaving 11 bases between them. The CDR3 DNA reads TGTGCCAGCAGAGCAACAGGAGATCAGCCCCAGCATTTT. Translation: CASRATGDQPQHF.

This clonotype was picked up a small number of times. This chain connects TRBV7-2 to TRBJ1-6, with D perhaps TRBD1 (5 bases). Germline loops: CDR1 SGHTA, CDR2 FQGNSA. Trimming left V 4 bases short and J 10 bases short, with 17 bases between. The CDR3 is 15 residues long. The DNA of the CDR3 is TGTGCCAGCAGCTACACTGGGGGTATAGAATCACCCCTCCACTTT. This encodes CASSYTGGIESPLHF. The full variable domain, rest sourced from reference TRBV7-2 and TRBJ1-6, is GAGVSQSPSNKVTEKGKDVELRCDPISGHTALYWYRQSLGQGLEFLIYFQGNSAPDKSGLPSDRFSAERTGGSVSTLTIQRTQQEDSAVYLCASSYTGGIESPLHFGNGTRLTVT.

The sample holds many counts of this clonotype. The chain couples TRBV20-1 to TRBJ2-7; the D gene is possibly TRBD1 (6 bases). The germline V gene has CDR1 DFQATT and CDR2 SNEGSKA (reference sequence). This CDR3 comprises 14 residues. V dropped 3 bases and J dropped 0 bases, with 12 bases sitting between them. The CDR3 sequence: CSASDRIGSYEQYF. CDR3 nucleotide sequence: TGCAGTGCTAGTGACAGGATCGGCTCCTACGAGCAGTACTTC.

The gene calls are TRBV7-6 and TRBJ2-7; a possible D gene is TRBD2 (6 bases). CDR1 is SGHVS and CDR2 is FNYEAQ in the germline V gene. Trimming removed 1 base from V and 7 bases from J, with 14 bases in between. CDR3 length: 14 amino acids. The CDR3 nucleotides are TGTGCCAGCAGCTTAGGAAGCGGGCTGGGTGAGCAGTACTTC. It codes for CASSLGSGLGEQYF. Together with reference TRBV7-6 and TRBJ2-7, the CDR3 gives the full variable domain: GAGVSQSPRYKVTKRGQDVALRCDPISGHVSLYWYRQALGQGPEFLTYFNYEAQQDKSGLPNDRFSAERPEGSISTLTIQRTEQRDSAMYRCASSLGSGLGEQYFGPGTRLTVT.

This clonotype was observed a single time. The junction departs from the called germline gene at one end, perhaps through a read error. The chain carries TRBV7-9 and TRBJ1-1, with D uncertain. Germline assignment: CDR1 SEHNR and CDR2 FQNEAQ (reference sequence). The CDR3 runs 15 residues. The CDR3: CASSPPTWENTGAFF. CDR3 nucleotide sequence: TGTGCCAGCAGCCCCCCTACGTGGGAGAACACTGGAGCTTTCTTT.

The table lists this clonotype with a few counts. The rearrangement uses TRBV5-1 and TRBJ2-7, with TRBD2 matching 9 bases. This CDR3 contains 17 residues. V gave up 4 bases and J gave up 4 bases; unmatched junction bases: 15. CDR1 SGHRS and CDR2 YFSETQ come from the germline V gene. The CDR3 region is CASSQTVSSGSVYEQYF. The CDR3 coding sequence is TGCGCCAGCAGCCAGACGGTTAGTAGCGGGAGTGTTTACGAGCAGTACTTC.

In DNA form, the CDR3 reads TGTGCCAGCAGCGGCCGGCGGGATGGCTACACCTTC. It codes for CASSGRRDGYTF. V is TRBV11-2 and J is TRBJ1-2, with no clear D. The CDR3 runs to 12 residues. CDR1 SGHAT and CDR2 FQNNGV come from the germline V gene. Trimming removed 5 bases at V and 6 bases at J, with 10 bases between. The full variable domain, its missing parts supplied by reference TRBV11-2 and TRBJ1-2, is EAGVAQSPRYKIIEKRQSVAFWCNPISGHATLYWYQQILGQGPKLLIQFQNNGVVDDSQLPKDRFSAERLKGVDSTLKIQPAKLEDSAVYLCASSGRRDGYTFGSGTRLTVV.

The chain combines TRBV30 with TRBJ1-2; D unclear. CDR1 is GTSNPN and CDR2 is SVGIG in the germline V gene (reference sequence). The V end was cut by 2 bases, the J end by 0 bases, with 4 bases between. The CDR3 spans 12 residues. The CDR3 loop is CAWSMTNYGYTF. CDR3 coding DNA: TGTGCCTGGAGTATGACTAACTATGGCTACACCTTC.

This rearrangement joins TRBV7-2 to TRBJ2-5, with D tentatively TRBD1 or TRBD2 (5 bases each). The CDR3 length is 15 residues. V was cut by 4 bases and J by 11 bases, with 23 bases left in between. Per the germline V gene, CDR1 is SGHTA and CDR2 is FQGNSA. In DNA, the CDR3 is TGTGCCAGCAGCTGGATACCTCGGGACCCTCAGGAGCAGTACTTC. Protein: CASSWIPRDPQEQYF. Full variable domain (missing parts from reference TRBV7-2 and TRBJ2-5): GAGVSQSPSNKVTEKGKDVELRCDPISGHTALYWYRQSLGQGLEFLIYFQGNSAPDKSGLPSDRFSAERTGGSVSTLTIQRTQQEDSAVYLCASSWIPRDPQEQYFGPGTRLLVL.